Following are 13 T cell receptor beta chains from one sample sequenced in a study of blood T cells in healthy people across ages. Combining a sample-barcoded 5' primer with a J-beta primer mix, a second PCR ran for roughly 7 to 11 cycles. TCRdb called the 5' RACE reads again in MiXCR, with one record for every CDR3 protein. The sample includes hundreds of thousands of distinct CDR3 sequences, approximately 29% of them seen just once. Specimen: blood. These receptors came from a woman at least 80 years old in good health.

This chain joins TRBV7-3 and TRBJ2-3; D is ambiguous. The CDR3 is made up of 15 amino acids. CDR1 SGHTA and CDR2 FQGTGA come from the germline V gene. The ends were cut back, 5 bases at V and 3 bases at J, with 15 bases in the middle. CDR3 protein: CASSLEFPGTDTQYF. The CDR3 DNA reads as TGTGCCAGCAGCCTAGAATTTCCTGGAACAGATACGCAGTATTTT.

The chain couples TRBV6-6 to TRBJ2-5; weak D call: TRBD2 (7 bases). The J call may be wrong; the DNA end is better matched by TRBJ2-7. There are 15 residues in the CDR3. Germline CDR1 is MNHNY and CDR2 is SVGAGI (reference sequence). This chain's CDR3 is CASSRPGGGRDEQYF. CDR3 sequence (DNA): TGTGCCAGCAGTCGGCCTGGGGGGGGCCGAGACGAGCAGTACTTC.

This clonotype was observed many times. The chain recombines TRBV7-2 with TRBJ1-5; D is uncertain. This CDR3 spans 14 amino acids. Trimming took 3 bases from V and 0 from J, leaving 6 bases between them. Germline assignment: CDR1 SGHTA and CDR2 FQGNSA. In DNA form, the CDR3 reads TGTGCCAGCAGCTTGATGGATAGCAATCAGCCCCAGCATTTT. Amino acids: CASSLMDSNQPQHF.

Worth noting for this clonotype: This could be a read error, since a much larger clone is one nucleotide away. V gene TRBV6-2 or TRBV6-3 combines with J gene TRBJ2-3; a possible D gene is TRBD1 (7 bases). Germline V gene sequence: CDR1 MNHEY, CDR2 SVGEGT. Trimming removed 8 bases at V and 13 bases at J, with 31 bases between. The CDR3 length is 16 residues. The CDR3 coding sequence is TGTGCCAGCGGCCAGGGGGGTCCCGGTCGGGCCACCCTCAAGTATTTT. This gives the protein CASGQGGPGRATLKYF.

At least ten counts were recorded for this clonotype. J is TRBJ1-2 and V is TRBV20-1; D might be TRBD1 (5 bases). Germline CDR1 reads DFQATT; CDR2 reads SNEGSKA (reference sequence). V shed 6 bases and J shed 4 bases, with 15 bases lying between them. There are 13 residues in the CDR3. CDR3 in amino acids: CSAIPGTGYGYTF. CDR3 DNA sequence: TGCAGTGCCATCCCCGGGACGGGCTATGGCTACACCTTC.

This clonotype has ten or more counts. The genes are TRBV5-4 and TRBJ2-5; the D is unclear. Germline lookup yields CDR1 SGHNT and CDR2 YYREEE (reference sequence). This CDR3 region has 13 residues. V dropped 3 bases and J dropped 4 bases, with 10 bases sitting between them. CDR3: CASSSVVGETQYF. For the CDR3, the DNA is TGTGCCAGCAGCTCGGTCGTGGGAGAGACCCAGTACTTC.

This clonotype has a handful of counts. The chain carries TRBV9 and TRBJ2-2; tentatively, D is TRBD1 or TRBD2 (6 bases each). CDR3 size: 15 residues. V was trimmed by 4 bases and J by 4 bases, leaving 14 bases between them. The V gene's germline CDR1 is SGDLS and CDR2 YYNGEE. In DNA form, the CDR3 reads TGTGCCAGCAGCCAGAGGGGGGCTTTCACCGGGGAGCTGTTTTTT. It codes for CASSQRGAFTGELFF.

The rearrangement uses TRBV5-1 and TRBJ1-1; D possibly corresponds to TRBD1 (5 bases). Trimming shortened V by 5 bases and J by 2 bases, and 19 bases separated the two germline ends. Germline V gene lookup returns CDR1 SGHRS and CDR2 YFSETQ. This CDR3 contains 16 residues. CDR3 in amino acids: CASRQSTGTLNTEAFF. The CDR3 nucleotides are TGCGCCAGCAGACAATCGACCGGGACCTTAAACACTGAAGCTTTCTTT.

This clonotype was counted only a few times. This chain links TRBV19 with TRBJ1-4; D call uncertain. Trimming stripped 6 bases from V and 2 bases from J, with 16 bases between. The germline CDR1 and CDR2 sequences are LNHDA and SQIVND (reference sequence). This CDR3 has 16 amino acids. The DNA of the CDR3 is TGTGCCAGTAGGGACCGGCGGACCCCGACTAATGAAAAACTGTTTTTT. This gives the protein CASRDRRTPTNEKLFF.

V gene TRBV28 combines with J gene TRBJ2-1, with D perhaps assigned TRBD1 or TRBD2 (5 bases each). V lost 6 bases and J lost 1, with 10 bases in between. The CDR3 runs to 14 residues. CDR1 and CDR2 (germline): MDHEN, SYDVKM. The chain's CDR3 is CASRRDGSYNEQFF. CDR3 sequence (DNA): TGTGCCAGCAGAAGGGACGGATCCTACAATGAGCAGTTCTTC.

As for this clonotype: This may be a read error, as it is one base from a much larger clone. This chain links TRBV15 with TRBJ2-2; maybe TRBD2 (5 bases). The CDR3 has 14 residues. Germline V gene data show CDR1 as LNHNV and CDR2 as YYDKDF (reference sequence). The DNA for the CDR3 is TGTGCCACCAGCAGAGGGTCGCCCAACGGGGAGCGGTTTTTT. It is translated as CATSRGSPNGERFF.

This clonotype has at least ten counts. CDR3 nucleotides: TGTGCCAGCATAAGGTTGGGCTCGTCCTCCAGAGATACGCAGTATTTT. It specifies CASIRLGSSSRDTQYF. V usage is TRBV2 and J usage is TRBJ2-3; D remains ambiguous. CDR1 is SNHLY, CDR2 FYNNEI, per germline. Between the trimmed V and J ends, which lost 7 bases and 5 bases, there was a span of 22 bases. There are 16 residues in the CDR3.

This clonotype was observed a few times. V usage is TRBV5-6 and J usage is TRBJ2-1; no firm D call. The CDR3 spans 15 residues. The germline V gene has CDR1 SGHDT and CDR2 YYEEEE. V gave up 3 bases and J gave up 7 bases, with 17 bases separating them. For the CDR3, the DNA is TGTGCCAGCAGCTCGTCGTCGGGCCGTTATAATGAGCAGTTCTTC. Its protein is CASSSSSGRYNEQFF.